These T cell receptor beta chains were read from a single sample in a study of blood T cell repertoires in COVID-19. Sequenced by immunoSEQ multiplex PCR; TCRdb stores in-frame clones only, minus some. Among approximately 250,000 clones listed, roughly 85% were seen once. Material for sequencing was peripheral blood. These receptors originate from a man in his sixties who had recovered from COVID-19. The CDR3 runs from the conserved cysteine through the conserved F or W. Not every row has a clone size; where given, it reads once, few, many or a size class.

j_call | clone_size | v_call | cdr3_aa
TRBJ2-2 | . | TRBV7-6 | CASSFIPGGIPGELFF
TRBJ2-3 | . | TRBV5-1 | CASSPGQGAHTQYF
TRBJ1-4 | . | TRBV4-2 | CASSQAQGGDEKLFF
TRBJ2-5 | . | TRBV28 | CASTPPVGTGGGRLKTQYF
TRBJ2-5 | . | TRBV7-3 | CASSLAGRAETQYF
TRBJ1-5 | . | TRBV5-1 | CASSLSPRQDPNQPQHF
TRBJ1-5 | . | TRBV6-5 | CASSPTLQAQPQHF
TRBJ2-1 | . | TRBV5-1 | CASSLGGGGSSYNEQFF
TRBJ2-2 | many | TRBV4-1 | CASSQLTGSVELFF
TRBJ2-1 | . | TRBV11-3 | CASSRVGGANEQFF
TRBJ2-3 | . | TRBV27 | CASSWSLGPDTQYF
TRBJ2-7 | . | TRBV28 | CASSLTGQGASEQYF
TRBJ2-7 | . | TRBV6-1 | CASSEVFSAYEQYF
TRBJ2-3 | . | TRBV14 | CASSWEQGLAGATDTQYF
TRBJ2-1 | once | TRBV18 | CASSPRSGSGDEQFF
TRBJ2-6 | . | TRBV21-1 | CASSNLSVFSGANVLTF
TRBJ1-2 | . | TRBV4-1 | CASTPDRPGYGYTF
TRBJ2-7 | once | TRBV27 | CASFSLQGPYEQYF
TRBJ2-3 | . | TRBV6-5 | CASTRTGVGTDTQYF
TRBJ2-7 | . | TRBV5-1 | CASSLDPGRREQYF
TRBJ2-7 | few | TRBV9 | CASSVDWRGQPGQYF
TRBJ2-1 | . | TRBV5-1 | CASSLDTAGTIFKAYNEQFF
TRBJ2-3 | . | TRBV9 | CASSLLGGGRGTDTQYF
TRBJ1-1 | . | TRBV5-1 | CASSIQGGWTEAFF
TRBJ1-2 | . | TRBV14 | CASSQDRGNYGYTF